This T cell receptor beta chain was captured by sequencing in a study of blood T cell repertoires in COVID-19. Overall study context: Sites across the United States, Italy and Spain contributed samples from acute and convalescent COVID-19. T cells, B-cell-depleted T cells, or PBMCs provided the cDNA or gDNA that served as material.

Methods used by the authors: Reference gene primer amplification in the assay estimated nucleated cell counts. Clones were read by immunoSEQ multiplex PCR, and TCRdb kept only the in-frame ones, dropping some. From that table come the V and J calls and clone size; the DNA was used to work out D and trimming. Among about 180,000 clones, over 75% were seen once, and the ten largest hold over 2.5%. There are 14 residues in the CDR3. The V gene's germline CDR1 is SGHTA and CDR2 FQGNSA. The V end lost 2 bases, the J end lost 7 bases, and 15 bases lay between the germline ends. This clone was observed a handful of times.

Sequencing was carried out using peripheral blood. The chain links TRBV7-2 to TRBJ2-7; D is ambiguous. The TCR was taken from a man aged 55 to 70 with acute or convalescent COVID-19. The CDR3 DNA is TGTGCCAGCAGCTTAACGCTTACTTCTAGAGAGCAGTACTTC. Its protein product is CASSLTLTSREQYF.